Following are 17 T cell receptor beta chains from one sample sequenced in a study of T cell responses to AZD1222 COVID-19 vaccine. Generated by immunoSEQ multiplex PCR, the TCRdb table keeps only in-frame clones and is missing some. Of roughly 120,000 clones listed, roughly 90% are singletons. The sample in question was peripheral blood, obtained on day 0 of AZD1222 vaccination. The source of these receptors is an adult in good health.

The chain recombines TRBV5-1 with TRBJ2-3; TRBD2 might be the D (6 bases). The CDR3 has 13 residues. Trimming pared 7 bases from V and 1 base from J, leaving 10 bases between. Germline values: CDR1 SGHRS, CDR2 YFSETQ. CDR3 amino acids: CASHGTRTDTQYF. In DNA form, the CDR3 reads TGCGCCAGCCACGGGACTCGCACAGATACGCAGTATTTT.

J is TRBJ1-2 and V is TRBV11-2, with a tentative D call TRBD1 (5 bases). The CDR3 runs to 13 residues. Germline loops: CDR1 SGHAT, CDR2 FQNNGV. With 0 bases removed from V and 12 bases from J, the gap between germline ends came to 14 bases. The CDR3 DNA follows: TGTGCCAGCAGCTTAGATCAGAAAGGGGTTCACACCTTC. The encoded protein is CASSLDQKGVHTF.

This chain links TRBV7-2 with TRBJ2-3, with D uncertain. Germline values: CDR1 SGHTA, CDR2 FQGNSA. The germline V and J ends were trimmed by 2 bases and 4 bases, with 10 bases remaining between them. CDR3 length: 14 residues. The CDR3 bases are TGTGCCAGCAGCTTACTGGGGTCATCAGATACGCAGTATTTT. Translation: CASSLLGSSDTQYF.

This clone has a handful of counts. The J gene is TRBJ2-3, the V gene TRBV10-2; no clear D. The germline V gene has CDR1 WSHSY and CDR2 SAAADI. The CDR3 runs 12 residues. Trimming shortened V by 8 bases and J by 9 bases, and 15 bases separated the two germline ends. The CDR3 nucleotides read TGCGCCAGCGGAGTGATTATAGGAACGCAGTATTTT. Amino acid sequence: CASGVIIGTQYF.

The chain uses TRBV7-9 and TRBJ1-6; 8 bases are a match to TRBD1. This CDR3 contains 17 residues. V was pared by 1 base and J by 7 bases, with 9 bases of the junction left unmatched. Germline lookup yields CDR1 SEHNR and CDR2 FQNEAQ (reference sequence). The CDR3 sequence: CASSLEWRQGLNSPLHF. The CDR3 coding sequence is TGTGCCAGCAGCTTAGAGTGGAGACAGGGGTTAAATTCACCCCTCCACTTT.

This clone has just one count. The chain combines TRBV19 with TRBJ2-7, with D unclear. The V gene's germline CDR1 is LNHDA and CDR2 SQIVND (reference sequence). The CDR3 consists of 13 residues. The V and J ends lost 3 bases and 2 bases respectively, with 8 bases between them. The chain's CDR3 is CASSMGRTYEQYF. The CDR3 bases are TGTGCCAGTAGTATGGGTCGGACCTACGAGCAGTACTTC.

The V gene is TRBV29-1, the J gene TRBJ1-1; D may be TRBD1 (6 bases). Germline V gives CDR1 SQVTM, CDR2 ANQGSEA. This CDR3 is built from 14 residues. V lost 3 bases and J 2 bases, leaving 13 bases between the germline ends. The CDR3 DNA follows: TGCAGCGTTGACCAGGGGCCAGCAAACACTGAAGCTTTCTTT. It codes for CSVDQGPANTEAFF.

The chain couples TRBV3-1 (or the pseudogene TRBV3-2) to TRBJ2-7, with TRBD2 matching over 15 bases. This CDR3 spans 15 amino acids. The germline CDR1 and CDR2 sequences are LGHDT and YNNKEL (reference sequence). The junction had 3 bases not matched to a gene; V was cut back by 5 bases and J by 4 bases. CDR3 bases: TGTGCCAGCAGCTTCGGGACTAGCGGGAGGTACGAGCAGTACTTC. It codes for CASSFGTSGRYEQYF.

V gene TRBV4-3 combines with J gene TRBJ1-2; D gene uncertain. The length of the CDR3 is 14 residues. Germline assignment: CDR1 LGHNA and CDR2 YSLEER. Between the trimmed V and J ends, which lost 1 base and 4 bases, there was a span of 10 bases. CDR3 nucleotides: TGCGCCAGCAGCCAAGTAGGTCAGGTCTATGGCTACACCTTC. Its translation: CASSQVGQVYGYTF.

The V and J genes are TRBV24-1 and TRBJ1-3; 12 nucleotides match TRBD1. Germline V gives CDR1 KGHDR, CDR2 SFDVKD. V dropped 3 bases and J dropped 0; count of bases not matched to a gene: 5. CDR3 length: 18 residues. The CDR3: CATSDTPGQGASGNTIYF. DNA for the CDR3: TGTGCCACCAGTGATACCCCGGGACAGGGGGCCTCTGGAAACACCATATATTTT.

The rearrangement links TRBV7-3 to TRBJ1-1; a weak D match, TRBD1 (6 bases). CDR3 length: 14 residues. V gave up 2 bases and J gave up 1 base, with 8 bases separating them. CDR1 is SGHTA and CDR2 is FQGTGA in the germline V gene. CDR3 sequence reads: CASSLGTTNTEAFF. The DNA of the CDR3 is TGTGCCAGCAGCTTAGGGACAACGAACACTGAAGCTTTCTTT.

To note about this clone: Mismatch with germline at one junction end may stem from a read error. The identical CDR3 is also encoded by other nucleotide sequences in the sample. The chain employs TRBV6-1 and TRBJ1-5; D not resolved. The V gene's germline CDR1 is MNHNS and CDR2 SASEGT. The CDR3 covers 15 residues. In DNA form, the CDR3 reads TGTGCCAGCAGTGACCAGTCCCGGGTGGGTCAGCCCCAACATTTT. Residues: CASSDQSRVGQPQHF.

This chain links TRBV6-6 with TRBJ2-7; D not resolved. The CDR3 has 13 residues. The V end lost 2 bases, the J end lost 4 bases, and 9 bases lay between the germline ends. The germline V gene encodes CDR1 MNHNY and CDR2 SVGAGI (reference sequence). In DNA form, the CDR3 reads TGTGCCAGCAGTTACGTGGCAGCATACGAGCAGTACTTC. It translates to CASSYVAAYEQYF.

This rearrangement joins TRBV28 to TRBJ2-1; 8 bases line up with TRBD1. Germline V CDR1 and CDR2: MDHEN, SYDVKM. V lost 1 base to trimming and J lost 12 bases; unmatched junction nucleotides: 5. This CDR3 comprises 13 residues. The CDR3 spells CASSLSGQGGQFF. The CDR3 nucleotides are TGTGCCAGCAGTTTATCCGGACAGGGAGGGCAGTTCTTC. The full variable domain, with the rest looked up from reference TRBV28 and TRBJ2-1, is DVKVTQSSRYLVKRTGEKVFLECVQDMDHENMFWYRQDPGLGLRLIYFSYDVKMKEKGDIPEGYSVSREKKERFSLILESASTNQTSMYLCASSLSGQGGQFFGPGTRLTVL.

This CDR3 is CAWDVGGDTQYF. The CDR3 region has the DNA TGTGCCTGGGATGTCGGGGGAGATACGCAGTATTTT. This chain connects TRBV30 to TRBJ2-3, with TRBD2 as a possible D gene (6 bases). V shed 5 bases and J shed 5 bases, with 11 bases lying between them. The CDR3 is 12 amino acids. Germline lookup yields CDR1 GTSNPN and CDR2 SVGIG (reference sequence).

The chain links TRBV10-3 to TRBJ1-2; the match to TRBD1 covers 9 bases. Germline V CDR1 and CDR2: ENHRY, SYGVKD. CDR3 size: 12 residues. V dropped 10 bases and J dropped 8; count of bases not matched to a gene: 8. In nucleotides, the CDR3 is TGTGCCACCAGGGACAGGGCCCTAGGCTACACCTTC. Encoded protein: CATRDRALGYTF.

This chain connects TRBV15 to TRBJ1-2; a possible D gene is TRBD1 (6 bases). CDR3 length: 17 amino acids. V dropped 3 bases and J dropped 10 bases, with 27 bases sitting between them. CDR1 is LNHNV, CDR2 YYDKDF, per germline (reference sequence). This chain's CDR3 is CATSRLFRDKRGEDYTF. The CDR3 DNA follows: TGTGCCACCAGCAGGCTGTTCAGGGACAAAAGGGGGGAGGACTACACCTTC.